The rows below give T cell receptor beta chains drawn from one sample of a study of response to subunit inactivated influenza vaccine. TCRdb ran MiXCR on the RT-PCR reads and lists one entry per CDR3 protein. The table has hundreds of thousands of distinct CDR3 sequences, around 15% seen once. The sequencing used PBMCs from blood, collected 14 days before vaccination. The receptors originated from a man between 50 and 59 years old who received an inactivated influenza vaccine. Each CDR3 is given with its conserved first and last residue.

len: 13; v_gene: TRBV29-1; CDR3aa: CSGGGALDEKLFF
len: 16; v_gene: TRBV6-1; CDR3aa: CASRLSRDSNTGELFF
len: 13; v_gene: TRBV18; CDR3aa: CASSPAREYEQYF
len: 15; v_gene: TRBV4-2; CDR3aa: CASSQPDRDYYGYTF
len: 13; v_gene: TRBV6-2/TRBV6-3; CDR3aa: CAAARTSGTSQYF
len: 12; v_gene: TRBV20-1; CDR3aa: CSATDRSYGYTF
len: 13; v_gene: TRBV5-1; CDR3aa: CASSLEVAGELFF
len: 15; v_gene: TRBV4-3; CDR3aa: CASSQEWRVDNEQFF
len: 16; v_gene: TRBV6-1; CDR3aa: CASSDPGQGSGNTIYF
len: 15; v_gene: TRBV2; CDR3aa: CASSESYRALAEQYF
len: 14; v_gene: TRBV7-9; CDR3aa: CASSSGQVPGELFF
len: 15; v_gene: TRBV4-1; CDR3aa: CASRTVGGGTGELFF
len: 14; v_gene: TRBV5-1; CDR3aa: CASRDRGDTGELFF
len: 13; v_gene: TRBV5-1; CDR3aa: CASSSYRGETQYF
len: 15; v_gene: TRBV9; CDR3aa: CASSVAGTLNNEQFF
len: 12; v_gene: TRBV9; CDR3aa: CASSVAGETQYF
len: 16; v_gene: TRBV7-9; CDR3aa: CASSLDRGLSGNTIYF
len: 12; v_gene: TRBV20-1; CDR3aa: CSARDTGYGYTF
len: 14; v_gene: TRBV20-1; CDR3aa: CSAVPGLDYNEQFF
len: 17; v_gene: TRBV5-4; CDR3aa: CASSFASGRGWTGELFF
len: 15; v_gene: TRBV7-2; CDR3aa: CASSLRQGSGETQYF
len: 13; v_gene: TRBV5-1; CDR3aa: CASSGGTSGEQFF
len: 15; v_gene: TRBV6-1; CDR3aa: CASTSTSSKGNALHF
len: 12; v_gene: TRBV7-2; CDR3aa: CASSPQEGIQYF
len: 12; v_gene: TRBV28; CDR3aa: CASSVSINIQYF
len: 15; v_gene: TRBV28; CDR3aa: CASTLTGGRLDEQYF
len: 14; v_gene: TRBV29-1; CDR3aa: CSVEVRQGPAEAFF